This T cell receptor beta chain was captured by sequencing in a study of cytomegalovirus exposure and HLA in healthy donors. This clone has just one count. The target antigen is unknown. Notes on the study in general: TCR beta V- and J-gene trimming was later associated with a missense DCLRE1C variant. Later analysis suggested links between common viral pathogens and several top significant clusters.

The study ran its PCR with 60 Vbeta and 13 Jbeta primers. Sequenced by immunoSEQ multiplex PCR; TCRdb stores in-frame clones only, minus some. In the table there are roughly 98,000 clones, about four fifths of which are singletons. Sequencing was performed on PBMCs. The sequence was obtained from a female donor in good health and CMV-seropositive.

CDR3 protein: CASRAWGGETEAFF. The CDR3 DNA follows: TGTGCCAGCAGGGCGTGGGGGGGAGAGACTGAAGCTTTCTTT. The chain joins TRBV6-5 to TRBJ1-1; D may be TRBD1 (5 bases). V was shortened by 6 bases and J by 5 bases, with 16 bases between the two germline ends. The CDR3 sequence is 14 residues long. Germline V lookup: CDR1 MNHEY, CDR2 SVGAGI.